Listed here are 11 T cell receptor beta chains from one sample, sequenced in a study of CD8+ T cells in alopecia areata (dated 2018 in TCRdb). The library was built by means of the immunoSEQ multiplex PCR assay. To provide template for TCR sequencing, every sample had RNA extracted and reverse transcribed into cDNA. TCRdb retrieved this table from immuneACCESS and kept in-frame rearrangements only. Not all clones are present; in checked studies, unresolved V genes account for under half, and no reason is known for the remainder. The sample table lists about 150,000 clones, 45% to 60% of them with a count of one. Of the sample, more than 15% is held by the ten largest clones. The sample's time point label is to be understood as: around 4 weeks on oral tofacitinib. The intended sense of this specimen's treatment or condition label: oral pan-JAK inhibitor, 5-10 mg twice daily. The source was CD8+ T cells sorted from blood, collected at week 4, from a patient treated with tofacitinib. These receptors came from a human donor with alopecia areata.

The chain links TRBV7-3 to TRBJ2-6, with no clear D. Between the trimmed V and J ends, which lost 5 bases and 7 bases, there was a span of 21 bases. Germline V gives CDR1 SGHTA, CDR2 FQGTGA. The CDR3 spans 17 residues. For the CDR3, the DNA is TGTGCCAGCAGCCCGGCCGGGCCAGAATGGCCCGCCAACGTCCTGACTTTC. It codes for CASSPAGPEWPANVLTF.

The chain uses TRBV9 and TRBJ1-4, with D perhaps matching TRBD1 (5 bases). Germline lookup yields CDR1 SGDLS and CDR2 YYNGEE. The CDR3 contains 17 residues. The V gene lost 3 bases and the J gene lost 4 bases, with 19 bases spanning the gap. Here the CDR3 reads CASSERPGAGFNEKLFF. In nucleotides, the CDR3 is TGTGCCAGCAGCGAGCGGCCCGGGGCAGGGTTTAATGAAAAACTGTTTTTT.

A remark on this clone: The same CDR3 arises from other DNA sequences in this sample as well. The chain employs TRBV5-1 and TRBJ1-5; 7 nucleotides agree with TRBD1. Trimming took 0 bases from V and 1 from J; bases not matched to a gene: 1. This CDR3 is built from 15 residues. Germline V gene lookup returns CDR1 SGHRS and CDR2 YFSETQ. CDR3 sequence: CASSLGQGSNQPQHF. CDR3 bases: TGCGCCAGCAGCTTGGGACAGGGAAGCAATCAGCCCCAGCATTTT.

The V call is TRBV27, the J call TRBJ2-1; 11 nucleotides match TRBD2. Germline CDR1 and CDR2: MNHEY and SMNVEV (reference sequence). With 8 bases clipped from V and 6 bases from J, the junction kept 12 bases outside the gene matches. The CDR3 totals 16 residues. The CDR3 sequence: CASGMILAGGINEQFF. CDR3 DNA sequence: TGTGCCAGCGGGATGATCCTAGCGGGGGGAATCAATGAGCAGTTCTTC.

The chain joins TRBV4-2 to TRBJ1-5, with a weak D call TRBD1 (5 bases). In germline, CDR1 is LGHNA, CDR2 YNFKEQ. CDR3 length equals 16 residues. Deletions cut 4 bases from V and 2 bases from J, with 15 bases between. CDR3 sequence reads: CASSPEFTGGNQPQHF. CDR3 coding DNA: TGTGCCAGCAGCCCCGAGTTCACAGGAGGCAATCAGCCCCAGCATTTT.

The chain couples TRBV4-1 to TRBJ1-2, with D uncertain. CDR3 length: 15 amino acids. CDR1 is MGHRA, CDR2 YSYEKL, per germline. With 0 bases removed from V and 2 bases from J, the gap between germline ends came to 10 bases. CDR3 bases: TGCGCCAGCAGCCAAGAGCGAGGAATCAACTATGGCTACACCTTC. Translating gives CASSQERGINYGYTF.

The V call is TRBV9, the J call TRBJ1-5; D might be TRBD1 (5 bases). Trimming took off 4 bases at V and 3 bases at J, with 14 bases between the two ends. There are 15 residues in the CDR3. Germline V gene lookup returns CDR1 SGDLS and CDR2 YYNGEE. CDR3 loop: CASSPGPDNNQPQHF. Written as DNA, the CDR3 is TGTGCCAGCAGCCCGGGCCCGGACAACAATCAGCCCCAGCATTTT. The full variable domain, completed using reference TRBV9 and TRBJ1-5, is DSGVTQTPKHLITATGQRVTLRCSPRSGDLSVYWYQQSLDQGLQFLIQYYNGEERAKGNILERFSAQQFPDLHSELNLSSLELGDSALYFCASSPGPDNNQPQHFGDGTRLSIL.

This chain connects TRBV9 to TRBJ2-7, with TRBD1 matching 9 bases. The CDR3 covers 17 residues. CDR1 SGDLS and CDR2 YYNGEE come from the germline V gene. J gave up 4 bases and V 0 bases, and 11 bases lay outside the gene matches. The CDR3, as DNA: TGTGCCAGCAGCGTAGCCCCACAGGGGGCTGAGGGGTACGAGCAGTACTTC. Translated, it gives CASSVAPQGAEGYEQYF.

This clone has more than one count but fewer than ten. For the CDR3, the DNA is TGCAGCGCCCACGAAGGGATTTACAATGAGCAGTTCTTC. Its translation is CSAHEGIYNEQFF. This sequence joins TRBV29-1 and TRBJ2-1; D remains ambiguous. Germline CDR1 SQVTM, CDR2 ANQGSEA. The CDR3 loop spans 13 amino acids. Trimming removed 7 bases from V and 4 bases from J, with 14 bases in between.

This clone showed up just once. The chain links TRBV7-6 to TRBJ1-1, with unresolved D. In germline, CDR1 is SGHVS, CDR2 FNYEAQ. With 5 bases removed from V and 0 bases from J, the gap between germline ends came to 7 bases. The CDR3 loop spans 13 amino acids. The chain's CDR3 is CASSTTLNTEAFF. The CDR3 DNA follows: TGTGCCAGCAGCACGACCCTGAACACTGAAGCTTTCTTT.

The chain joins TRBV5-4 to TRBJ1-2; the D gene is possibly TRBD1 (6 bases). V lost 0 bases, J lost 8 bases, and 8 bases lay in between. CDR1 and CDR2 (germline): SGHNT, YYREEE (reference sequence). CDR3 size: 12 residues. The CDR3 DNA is TGTGCCAGCAGCTTGGGGACAGCGGGCTACACCTTC. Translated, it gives CASSLGTAGYTF.